This T cell receptor (beta chain) was recorded in a study of blood T cell repertoires in COVID-19. Study-level background: Italy, Spain and the United States were the sources of the convalescent and acute COVID-19 samples. Sample material is recorded as cDNA or gDNA derived from T cells, B-cell-depleted T cells, or PBMCs.

In the original workflow: Amplifying reference gene primers gave estimates of nucleated cell counts. Sequencing was performed with immunoSEQ multiplex PCR; in TCRdb, only in-frame clones are kept and a portion is missing. The DNA gave D and trimming, while V, J and clone size come from that table. The data contain 250,000 or so clones, 86% of them seen just once; the ten biggest clones take up approximately 9.7%. The CDR3 extends over 14 amino acids. The V end lost 6 bases, the J end lost 3 bases, and 11 bases lay between the germline ends. CDR1 SGHVS and CDR2 FNYEAQ come from the germline V gene. Source material: peripheral blood. The origin of this receptor is a man aged 40-49 years with active or convalescent COVID-19. The chain links TRBV7-6 to TRBJ2-2, with D hard to call. The CDR3 sequence: CASSPGTDTGELFF. The CDR3 DNA reads as TGTGCCAGCAGTCCAGGAACGGACACCGGGGAGCTGTTTTTT.